A selection of T cell receptor beta chains follows, all from one sample in a study of CD8+CD57+ T cells in acquired aplastic anemia. Each CDR3 protein is one row after TCRdb ran MiXCR on the reads. The data hold some 150,000 distinct CDR3 sequences, with over 55% observed a single time. Specimen: sorted CD4+, CD8+, or CD8+CD57+ T cells (not recorded which) from PBMCs. The receptors originated from a human donor with aplastic anemia. Both conserved end residues are part of each CDR3. A D gene is named only where the DNA matches it firmly.

j_call,v_call,d_call,cdr3_aa
TRBJ1-5,TRBV2,TRBD1,CASSDPGQGTVWHF
TRBJ2-7,TRBV2,NA,CASTRQDGYEQYF
TRBJ1-1,TRBV20-1,NA,CSAGMNTEAFF
TRBJ1-4,TRBV19,TRBD1,CASSHRGEKLFF
TRBJ2-1,TRBV9,TRBD1,CASSVAPGQGSNEQFF
TRBJ1-1,TRBV9,NA,CASSVGQDTEAFF
TRBJ2-7,TRBV20-1,NA,CSASTGRLTYEQYF
TRBJ2-7,TRBV7-9,NA,CASTPVLYEQYF
TRBJ2-1,TRBV10-1,NA,CASSDLGKGSSYNEQFF
TRBJ1-3,TRBV7-2,NA,CASGRGTNTIYF
TRBJ2-1,TRBV10-1,NA,CASRRDTYSNQQFF
TRBJ2-7,TRBV7-3,TRBD2,CASSLGGGSHYEQYF
TRBJ1-2,TRBV19,NA,CASSQGSWYGYTF
TRBJ2-2,TRBV6-1,NA,CASSEIGELFF
TRBJ2-3,TRBV5-5,NA,CASSLLSPAETDTQYF
TRBJ1-2,TRBV9,NA,CASSVRDYGYTF
TRBJ2-7,TRBV5-5,TRBD1,CASSDPGTGYCEQYF
TRBJ2-7,TRBV28,TRBD1,CASRPTGEGYEQYF
TRBJ2-2,TRBV10-3,NA,CASVDDYTGELFF
TRBJ1-1,TRBV7-9,NA,CASSPAGGRLNTEAFF
TRBJ2-1,TRBV10-3,NA,CAIKATGINEQFF
TRBJ2-7,TRBV20-1,TRBD2,CSARSPLAGGPYEQYF
TRBJ2-3,TRBV19,NA,CASSYNPGSGTDTQYF
NA,TRBV2,NA,CATKGNEQFF
TRBJ2-7,TRBV10-3,NA,CAIKGQRAVEQYF
TRBJ2-6,TRBV19,NA,CATTPPQGGNVLTF
TRBJ2-7,TRBV5-1,NA,CASSLKYEQYF
TRBJ1-4,TRBV20-1,NA,CSASGDRYEKLFF
TRBJ2-5,TRBV9,NA,CASSVGGQVETQYF
TRBJ2-1,TRBV19,TRBD2,CASRGTSGNSYNEQFF
TRBJ1-3,TRBV24-1,NA,CATSDPDSSGNTIYF
TRBJ2-5,TRBV20-1,NA,CSARPRGQGETQYF
TRBJ2-7,TRBV19,TRBD1,CASSPGQGSAYEQYF
TRBJ1-6,TRBV7-8,TRBD1,CASSPGAGGASSPLHF
TRBJ1-2,TRBV29-1,NA,CSVDGGNGYTF
TRBJ2-4,TRBV15,TRBD2,CATSIEAGAGDIQYF
TRBJ1-5,TRBV2,TRBD1,CASSEGQGFGQPQHF
TRBJ1-1,TRBV12-3/TRBV12-4,NA,CASSLKNTEAFF